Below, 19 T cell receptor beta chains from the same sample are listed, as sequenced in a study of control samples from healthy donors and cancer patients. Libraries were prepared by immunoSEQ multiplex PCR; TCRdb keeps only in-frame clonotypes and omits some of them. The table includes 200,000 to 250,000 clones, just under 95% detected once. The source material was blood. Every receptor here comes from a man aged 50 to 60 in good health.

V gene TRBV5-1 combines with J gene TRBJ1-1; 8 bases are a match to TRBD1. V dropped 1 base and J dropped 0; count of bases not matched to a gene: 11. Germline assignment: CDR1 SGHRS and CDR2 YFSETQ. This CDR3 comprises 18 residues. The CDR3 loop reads CASSLFEQGGFMNTEAFF. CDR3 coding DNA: TGCGCCAGCAGCTTGTTTGAACAGGGGGGATTTATGAACACTGAAGCTTTCTTT.

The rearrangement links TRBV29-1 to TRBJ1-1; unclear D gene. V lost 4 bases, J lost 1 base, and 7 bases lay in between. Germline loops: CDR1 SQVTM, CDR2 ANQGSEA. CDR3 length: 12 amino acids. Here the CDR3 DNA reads TGCAGCGTTGGTCCCCCGAACACTGAAGCTTTCTTT. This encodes CSVGPPNTEAFF.

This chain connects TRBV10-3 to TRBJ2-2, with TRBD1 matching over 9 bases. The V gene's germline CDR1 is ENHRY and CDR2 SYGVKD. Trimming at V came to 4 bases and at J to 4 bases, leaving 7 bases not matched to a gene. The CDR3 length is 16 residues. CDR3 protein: CAISGGTGSGTGELFF. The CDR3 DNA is TGTGCCATCAGTGGAGGGACAGGGTCGGGCACCGGGGAGCTGTTTTTT.

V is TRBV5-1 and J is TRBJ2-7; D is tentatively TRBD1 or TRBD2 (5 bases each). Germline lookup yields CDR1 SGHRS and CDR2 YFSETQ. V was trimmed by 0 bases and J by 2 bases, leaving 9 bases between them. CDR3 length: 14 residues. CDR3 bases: TGCGCCAGCAGCTTGGAGACGGGGCCCTACGAGCAGTACGTC. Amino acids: CASSLETGPYEQYV.

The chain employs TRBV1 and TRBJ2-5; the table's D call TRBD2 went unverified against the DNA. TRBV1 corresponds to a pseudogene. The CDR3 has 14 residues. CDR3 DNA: TGCACCAGCAGCCAGGCTAGCGGCGGTCGGACCCAGTACTTC. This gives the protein CTSSQASGGRTQYF.

The CDR3 DNA reads TGTGCCAGCAGTTGGACAGGGGCCACAGATACGCAGTATTTT. It yields the protein CASSWTGATDTQYF. The chain employs TRBV6-5 and TRBJ2-3; 9 bases are shared with TRBD1. Germline CDR1 MNHEY, CDR2 SVGAGI. This CDR3 region has 14 residues. Trimming at V came to 4 bases and at J to 2 bases, leaving 1 base not matched to a gene.

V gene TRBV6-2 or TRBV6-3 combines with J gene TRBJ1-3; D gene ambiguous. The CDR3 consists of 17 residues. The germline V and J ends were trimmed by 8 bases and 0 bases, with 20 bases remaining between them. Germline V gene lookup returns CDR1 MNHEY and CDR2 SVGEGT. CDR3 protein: CASGSRLLGVSGNTIYF. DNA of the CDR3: TGTGCCAGCGGTTCCAGGCTGTTGGGCGTCTCTGGAAACACCATATATTTT.

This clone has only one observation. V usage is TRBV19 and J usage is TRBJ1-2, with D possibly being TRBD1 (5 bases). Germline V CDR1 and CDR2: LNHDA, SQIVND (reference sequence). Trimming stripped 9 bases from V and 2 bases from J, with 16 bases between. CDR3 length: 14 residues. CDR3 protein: CARTLPRENYGYTF. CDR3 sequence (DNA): TGTGCCAGGACTCTCCCCAGGGAGAACTATGGCTACACCTTC. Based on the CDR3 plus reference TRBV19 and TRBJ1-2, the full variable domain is DGGITQSPKYLFRKEGQNVTLSCEQNLNHDAMYWYRQDPGQGLRLIYYSQIVNDFQKGDIAEGYSVSREKKESFPLTVTSAQKNPTAFYLCARTLPRENYGYTFGSGTRLTVV.

CDR3 nucleotides: TGTGCCAGCAGCCGACGGGACAGGAGCGTTATGAACACTGAAGCTTTCTTT. Protein product: CASSRRDRSVMNTEAFF. The J gene is TRBJ1-1, the V gene TRBV21-1; the D segment call TRBD1 is taken from the table without a DNA check. TRBV21-1 constitutes a pseudogene. The CDR3 extends over 17 amino acids.

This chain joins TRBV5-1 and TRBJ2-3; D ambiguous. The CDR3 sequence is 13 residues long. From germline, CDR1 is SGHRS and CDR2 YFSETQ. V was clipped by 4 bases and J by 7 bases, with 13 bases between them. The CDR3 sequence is CASSPGQVYTQYF. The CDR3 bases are TGCGCCAGCAGCCCGGGTCAGGTCTATACGCAGTATTTT.

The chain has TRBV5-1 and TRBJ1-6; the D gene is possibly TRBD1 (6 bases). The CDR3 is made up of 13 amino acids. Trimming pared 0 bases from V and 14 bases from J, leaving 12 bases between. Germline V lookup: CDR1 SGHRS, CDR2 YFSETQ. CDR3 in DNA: TGCGCCAGCAGCTTGGGACAGGACGCCGCCCTCCACTTT. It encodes CASSLGQDAALHF. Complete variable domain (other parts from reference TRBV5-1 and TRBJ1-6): KAGVTQTPRYLIKTRGQQVTLSCSPISGHRSVSWYQQTPGQGLQFLFEYFSETQRNKGNFPGRFSGRQFSNSRSEMNVSTLELGDSALYLCASSLGQDAALHFGNGTRLTVT.

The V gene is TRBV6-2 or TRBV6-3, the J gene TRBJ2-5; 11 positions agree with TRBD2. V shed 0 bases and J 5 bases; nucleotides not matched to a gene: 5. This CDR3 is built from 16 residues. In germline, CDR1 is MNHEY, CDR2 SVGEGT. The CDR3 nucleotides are TGTGCCAGCAGTTACTCTATAGCGGGGGGGCGTGAGACCCAGTACTTC. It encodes CASSYSIAGGRETQYF.

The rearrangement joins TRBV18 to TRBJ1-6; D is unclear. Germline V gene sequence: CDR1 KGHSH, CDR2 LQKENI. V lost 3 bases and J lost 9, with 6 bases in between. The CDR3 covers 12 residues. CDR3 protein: CASSPSGSPLHF. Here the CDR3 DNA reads TGTGCCAGCTCACCCTCAGGTTCACCCCTCCACTTT.

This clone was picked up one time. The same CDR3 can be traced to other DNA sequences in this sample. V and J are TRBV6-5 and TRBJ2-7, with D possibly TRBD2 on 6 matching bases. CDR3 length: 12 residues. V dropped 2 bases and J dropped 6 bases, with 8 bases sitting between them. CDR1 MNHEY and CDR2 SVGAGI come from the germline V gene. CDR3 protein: CASSYVGGEQYF. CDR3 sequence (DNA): TGTGCCAGCAGTTACGTGGGGGGCGAGCAGTACTTC.

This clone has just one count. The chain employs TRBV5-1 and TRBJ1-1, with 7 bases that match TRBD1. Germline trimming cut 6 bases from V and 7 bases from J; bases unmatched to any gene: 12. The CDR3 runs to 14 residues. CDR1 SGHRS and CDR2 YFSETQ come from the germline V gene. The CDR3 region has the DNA TGCGCCAGCATGAAGCGGGTTCAGGGGGATGAAGCTTTCTTT. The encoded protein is CASMKRVQGDEAFF.

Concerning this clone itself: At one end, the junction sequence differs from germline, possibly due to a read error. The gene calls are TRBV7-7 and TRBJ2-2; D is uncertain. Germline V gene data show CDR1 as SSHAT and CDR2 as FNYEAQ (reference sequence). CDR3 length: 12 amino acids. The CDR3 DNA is TGTGCTAGCAGCCCCGACTTGGGGGAGCTGTTTTTT. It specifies CASSPDLGELFF.

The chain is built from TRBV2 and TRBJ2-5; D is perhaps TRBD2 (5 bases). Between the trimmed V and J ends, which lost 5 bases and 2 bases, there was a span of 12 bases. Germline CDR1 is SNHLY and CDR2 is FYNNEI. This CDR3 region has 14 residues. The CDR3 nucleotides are TGTGCCAGCAGTTGGGAGAGGGTTCAAGAGACCCAGTACTTC. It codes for CASSWERVQETQYF. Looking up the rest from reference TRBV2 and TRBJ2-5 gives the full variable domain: EPEVTQTPSHQVTQMGQEVILRCVPISNHLYFYWYRQILGQKVEFLVSFYNNEISEKSEIFDDQFSVERPDGSNFTLKIRSTKLEDSAMYFCASSWERVQETQYFGPGTRLLVL.

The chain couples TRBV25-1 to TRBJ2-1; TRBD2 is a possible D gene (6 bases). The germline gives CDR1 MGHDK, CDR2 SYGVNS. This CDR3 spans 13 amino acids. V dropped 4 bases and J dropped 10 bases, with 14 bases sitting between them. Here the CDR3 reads CASSVGWGVEQFF. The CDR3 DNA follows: TGTGCCAGCAGTGTAGGTTGGGGGGTCGAGCAGTTCTTC.

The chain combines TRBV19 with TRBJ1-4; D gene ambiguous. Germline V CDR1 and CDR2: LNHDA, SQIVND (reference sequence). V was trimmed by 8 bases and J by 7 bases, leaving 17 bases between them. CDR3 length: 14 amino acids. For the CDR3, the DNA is TGTGCCAGTCGTCAAGCTGGGTCAGGTGAAAAACTGTTTTTT. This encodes CASRQAGSGEKLFF.